This TCR beta chain was observed in a study of blood T cells in healthy people across ages. A second PCR of 7 to 11 cycles used a sample-barcoded 5' primer and a J-beta primer mix. MiXCR was run by TCRdb on the 5' RACE reads, yielding one entry per CDR3 protein. The sample has about 1.5 million distinct CDR3 sequences, about 45% seen once. Per the germline V gene, CDR1 is SGHTA and CDR2 is FQGNSA. The V gene lost 6 bases and the J gene lost 7 bases, with 22 bases spanning the gap. The CDR3 loop spans 15 amino acids. Material: blood. The sequence came from a woman in her late teens or twenties in good health. This chain joins TRBV7-2 and TRBJ2-7, with D possibly TRBD2 on 6 matching bases. In DNA form, the CDR3 reads TGTGCCAGCAGTCGGACTGCTAGCGAGTACAATGAGCAGTACTTC. Amino acids: CASSRTASEYNEQYF. Looking up the rest from reference TRBV7-2 and TRBJ2-7 gives the full variable domain: GAGVSQSPSNKVTEKGKDVELRCDPISGHTALYWYRQSLGQGLEFLIYFQGNSAPDKSGLPSDRFSAERTGGSVSTLTIQRTQQEDSAVYLCASSRTASEYNEQYFGPGTRLTVT.